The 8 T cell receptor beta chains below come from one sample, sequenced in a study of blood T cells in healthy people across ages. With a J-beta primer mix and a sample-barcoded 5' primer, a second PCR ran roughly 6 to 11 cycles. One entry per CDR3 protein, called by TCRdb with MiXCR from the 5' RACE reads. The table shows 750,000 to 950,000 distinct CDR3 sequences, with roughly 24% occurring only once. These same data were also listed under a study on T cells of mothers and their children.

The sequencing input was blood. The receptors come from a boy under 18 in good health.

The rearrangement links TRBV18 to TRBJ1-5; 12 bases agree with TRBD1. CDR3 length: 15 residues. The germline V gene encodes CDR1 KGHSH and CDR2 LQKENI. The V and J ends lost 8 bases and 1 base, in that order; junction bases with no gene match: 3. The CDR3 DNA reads TGTGCCAGCCAAGGGACAGGGGGCAGCAATCAGCCCCAGCATTTT. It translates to CASQGTGGSNQPQHF.

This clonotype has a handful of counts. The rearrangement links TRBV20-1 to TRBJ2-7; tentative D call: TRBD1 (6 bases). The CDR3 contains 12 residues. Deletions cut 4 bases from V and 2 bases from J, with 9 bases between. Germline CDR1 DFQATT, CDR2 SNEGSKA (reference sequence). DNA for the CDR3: TGCAGTGCTACGGACAGTCCCTACGAGCAGTACTTC. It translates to CSATDSPYEQYF.

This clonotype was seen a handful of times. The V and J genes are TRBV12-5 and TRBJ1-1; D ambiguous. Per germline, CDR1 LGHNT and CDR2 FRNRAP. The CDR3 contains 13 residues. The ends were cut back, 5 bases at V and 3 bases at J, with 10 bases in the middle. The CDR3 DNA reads TGTGCTAGTGGTCCCGGCTGGGACACTGAAGCTTTCTTT. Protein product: CASGPGWDTEAFF.

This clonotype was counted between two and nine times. The CDR3 DNA reads as TGTGCCATCTCCAGGGGGAAGGGGACCCAGTACTTC. Protein: CAISRGKGTQYF. This chain links TRBV28 with TRBJ2-5; 7 bases match TRBD1. Looked up from germline, CDR1 is MDHEN and CDR2 is SYDVKM. There are 12 residues in the CDR3. Trimming cost V 10 bases and J 7 bases; bases outside gene matches: 9.

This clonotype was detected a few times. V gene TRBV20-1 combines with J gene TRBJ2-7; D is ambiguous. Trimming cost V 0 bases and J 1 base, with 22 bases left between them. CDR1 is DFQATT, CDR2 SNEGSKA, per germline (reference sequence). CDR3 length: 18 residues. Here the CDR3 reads CSARDPRATFRRSYEQYF. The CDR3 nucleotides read TGCAGTGCTAGAGATCCCAGAGCTACCTTTAGACGATCCTACGAGCAGTACTTC.

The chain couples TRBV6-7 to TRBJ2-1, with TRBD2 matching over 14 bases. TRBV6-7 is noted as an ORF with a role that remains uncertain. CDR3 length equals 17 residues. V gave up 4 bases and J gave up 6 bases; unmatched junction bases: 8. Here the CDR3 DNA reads TGTGCCAGCAGTTTGAGACTAGCGGGGGGGCCCGGCAATGAGCAGTTCTTC. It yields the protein CASSLRLAGGPGNEQFF.

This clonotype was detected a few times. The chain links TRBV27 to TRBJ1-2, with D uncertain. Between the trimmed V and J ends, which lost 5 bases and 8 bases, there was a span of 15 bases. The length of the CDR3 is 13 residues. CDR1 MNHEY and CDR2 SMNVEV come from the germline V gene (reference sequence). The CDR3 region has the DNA TGTGCCAGCAGTCCCCTCGACGGCCAGGGCTACACCTTC. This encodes CASSPLDGQGYTF.

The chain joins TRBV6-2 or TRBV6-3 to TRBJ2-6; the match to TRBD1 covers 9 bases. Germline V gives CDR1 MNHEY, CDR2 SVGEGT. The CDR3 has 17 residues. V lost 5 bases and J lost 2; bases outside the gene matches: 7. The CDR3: CASSPGQGLTGANVLTF. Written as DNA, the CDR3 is TGTGCCAGCAGTCCGGGACAGGGACTTACTGGGGCCAACGTCCTGACTTTC.